The entry below gives a single TCR beta chain sequence along with its context. As yet, its antigen is unknown. The sample comes from a study of regulatory dendritic cells for organ transplantation. Per the germline V gene, CDR1 is SGHVS and CDR2 is FNYEAQ. Trimming removed 1 base at V and 3 bases at J, with 19 bases between. CDR3 length: 17 residues. The protocol was immunoSEQ multiplex PCR, while the TCRdb copy is restricted to in-frame clones and leaves out a portion. The sample lists about 12,000 clones, roughly 86% occurring once. Study-wide points: The most alloreactive TCR clonotypes were found in resting memory CD8+ cells.

Allogeneic regulatory or mature dendritic cells were co-cultured for approximately 5 days with CFSE-labeled sorted T cells at 1:10. Sequenced material: naive CD8+ T cells from blood cultured with regulatory dendritic cells. Subset specified: CD45RA+ naive T cells. The V call is TRBV7-6, the J call TRBJ2-7; tentatively, D is TRBD1 or TRBD2 (6 bases each). The source of this sequence is a human donor in good health. CDR3 residues: CASSLEARGLLNYEQYF. CDR3 DNA: TGTGCCAGCAGCTTAGAGGCCAGGGGACTTTTAAACTACGAGCAGTACTTC.